This record looks at one T cell receptor (beta chain) sequence and its context. This specimen comes from a study of PD-L1 blockade in urothelial cancer. Libraries were prepared by immunoSEQ multiplex PCR; TCRdb keeps only in-frame clonotypes and omits some of them. The sample has about 38,000 clones; 82% are singletons. Between 1 and 8 samples per patient were obtained, pretreatment and on-treatment. Germline V gene data show CDR1 as SNHLY and CDR2 as FYNNEI. The CDR3 loop spans 16 amino acids. The ends were cut back, 6 bases at V and 2 bases at J, with 19 bases in the middle. The chain is built from TRBV2 and TRBJ1-2, with D tentatively TRBD1 (5 bases). The source of this sequence is a man in his sixties with urothelial cancer. Source: PBMCs, taken around atezolizumab (anti-PD-L1) treatment. The CDR3 loop reads CASRGGGVGVNYGYTF. Here the CDR3 DNA reads TGTGCCAGCAGGGGAGGAGGGGTAGGGGTCAACTATGGCTACACCTTC.